The following is a T cell receptor beta chain sequence with its context. This clone was seen more than once but under ten times. Its antigen has not been determined. The input lacks base qualities; no much larger clone sits a single base away. One collaborating source in Seattle enrolled patients while the patients were actively infected and followed the patients over time throughout the course of disease. Each collaborating institution followed its own protocols to collect whole blood in K2EDTA tubes. For TCRbeta analysis, collaborators shipped samples as frozen whole blood, isolated PBMCs, or DNA extracted from either of those sample types. The immunoSEQ Assay, a bias-controlled multiplex PCR, was used to amplify TCRbeta CDR3 regions from genomic DNA. The study's processing was this. The number of nucleated cells in each sample was estimated by amplification of reference gene primers within the assay. To quantify the absolute abundance of each unique TCRbeta CDR3 rearrangement, sequence reads were collapsed and filtered. Productive Simpson clonality was computed per sample as the square root of Simpson's diversity index over productive rearrangements. Entries here come from immuneACCESS through TCRdb and include only in-frame sequences with V and J called. Some clones fail to appear in such tables; in the studies checked, an unresolved V gene covers under half of the shortfall, and the cause of the remainder is unknown. V and J calls and clone size are as listed in that table; D and trimming were resolved from the DNA. The sample records 300,000 to 450,000 clones, about 89% of which are singletons. The ten largest clones take up about 10% of the sample.

According to the germline V gene, CDR1 reads ENHRY and CDR2 reads SYGVKD. From its cysteine to its phenylalanine, the CDR3 spans 14 amino acids. Only the CDR3 part of the read is kept: 42 bases, read in frame from the first base. V is cut back by 6 bases and J by 3 bases, with 7 bases in the junction unmatched. The sample comes from a study of blood T cell repertoires in COVID-19 (dated by TCRdb to about 2020). Study-wide context: The collaborator samples originated in the United States, Italy and Spain and spanned the acute and convalescent phases of COVID-19. The material from the prospective study consisted of cDNA or gDNA derived from T cells, B-cell-depleted T cells, or PBMCs. The repertoires were released in a freely available public database meant as a resource for research on the immune response to SARS-CoV-2. Where available, HLA class I and class II types were obtained from metadata supplied by the sample provider rather than from assay-based typing. Sample metadata almost always included a de-identified subject ID, COVID-19 status, age in years and sex. Samples came from the ongoing ImmuneRACE study (first 160 participants) plus 1,254 subjects from 6 global collaborators. Subjects who had been exposed to COVID-19, were actively infected with it, or had recovered from it provided the deeply sampled blood TCRbeta repertoires that made up the dataset. Study-wide findings and limitations: The amount of clinical and demographic metadata varied by source and participant and was provided uncurated.

The chain was built from TRBV10-3 and TRBJ2-7, and 8 bases in between align with TRBD1. This receptor was identified in a woman in her twenties or thirties with COVID-19, enrolled during active disease. The sequencing sample was made of peripheral blood. The DNA is TGTGCCATCAGAGCAGGGGGCGACTACTACGAGCAGTACTTC. This yields the protein CAIRAGGDYYEQYF.